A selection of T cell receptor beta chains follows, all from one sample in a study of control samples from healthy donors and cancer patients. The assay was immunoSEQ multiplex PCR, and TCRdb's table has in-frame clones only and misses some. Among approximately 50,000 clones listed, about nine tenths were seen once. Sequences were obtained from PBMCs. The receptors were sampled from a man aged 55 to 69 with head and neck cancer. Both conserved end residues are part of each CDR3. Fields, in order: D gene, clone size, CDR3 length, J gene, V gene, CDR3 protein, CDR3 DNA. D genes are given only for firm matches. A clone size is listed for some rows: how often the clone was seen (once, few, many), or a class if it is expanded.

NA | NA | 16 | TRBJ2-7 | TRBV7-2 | CASSLVTLGFSYEQYF | TGTGCCAGCAGCTTAGTCACTCTGGGGTTCTCCTACGAGCAGTACTTC
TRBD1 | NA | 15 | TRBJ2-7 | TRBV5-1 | CASSATGTASYEQYF | TGCGCCAGCAGCGCAACCGGGACAGCCTCCTACGAGCAGTACTTC
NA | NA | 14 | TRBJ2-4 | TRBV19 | CASTPAGAKNIQYF | TGTGCAAGTACCCCAGCGGGAGCCAAAAACATTCAGTACTTC
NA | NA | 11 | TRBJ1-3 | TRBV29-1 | CSVHSGNTIYF | TGCAGCGTTCATTCTGGAAACACCATATATTTT
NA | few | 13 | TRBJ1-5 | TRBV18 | CASSPSGEQPQHF | TGTGCCAGCTCACCTTCTGGGGAACAGCCCCAGCATTTT
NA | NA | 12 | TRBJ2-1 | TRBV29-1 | CSVGPGDNEQFF | TGCAGCGTTGGTCCCGGGGACAATGAGCAGTTCTTC
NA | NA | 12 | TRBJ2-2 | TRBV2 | CASSEVSGELFF | TGTGCCAGCAGTGAAGTTTCCGGGGAGCTGTTTTTT
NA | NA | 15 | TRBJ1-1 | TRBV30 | CASLPPGTWNTEAFF | TGTGCCTCTCTACCCCCTGGGACATGGAACACTGAAGCTTTCTTT
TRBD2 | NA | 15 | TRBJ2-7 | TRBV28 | CASSSPSGSSYEQYF | TGTGCCAGCAGTTCTCCGAGCGGGAGCTCCTACGAGCAGTACTTC
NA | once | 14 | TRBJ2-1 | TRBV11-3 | CASSFDSHNNEQFF | TGTGCCAGCAGCTTCGATAGCCATAACAATGAGCAGTTCTTC
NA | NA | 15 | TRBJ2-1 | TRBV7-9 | CASSSRLSSYNEQFF | TGTGCCAGCAGCTCCCGACTAAGCTCCTACAATGAGCAGTTCTTC
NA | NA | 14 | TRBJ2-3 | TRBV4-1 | CASSPLGWADTQYF | TGCGCCAGCAGCCCGCTAGGGTGGGCGGATACGCAGTATTTT
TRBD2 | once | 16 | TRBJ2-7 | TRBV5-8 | CASSSRLGLAGTEQYF | TGTGCCAGCAGCTCGCGACTGGGACTAGCGGGAACCGAGCAGTACTTC
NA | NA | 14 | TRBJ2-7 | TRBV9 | CASSGNPDSYEQYF | TGTGCCAGCAGCGGGAATCCCGATTCCTACGAGCAGTACTTC
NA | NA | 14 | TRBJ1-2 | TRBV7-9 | CASSLDPRNYGYTF | TGTGCCAGCAGCTTAGACCCCAGAAACTATGGCTACACCTTC
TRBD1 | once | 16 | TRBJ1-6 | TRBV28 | CASSPRTGGNNSPLHF | TGTGCCAGCAGTCCGCGGACAGGGGGTAACAATTCACCCCTCCACTTT
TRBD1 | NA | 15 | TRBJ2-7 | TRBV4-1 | CASSQGQGDSYEQYF | TGCGCCAGCAGCCAGGGACAGGGTGACTCCTACGAGCAGTACTTC
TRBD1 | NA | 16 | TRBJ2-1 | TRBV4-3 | CASSQGGTGARYEQFF | TGCGCCAGCAGCCAAGGGGGTACAGGGGCGCGGTATGAGCAGTTCTTC
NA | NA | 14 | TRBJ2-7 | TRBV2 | CASKPRQGPGGLFF | TGTGCCAGCAAGCCCCGGCAAGGGCCCGGAGGACTTTTCTTC
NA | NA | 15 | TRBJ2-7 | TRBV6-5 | CASSYSRTWAYEQYF | TGTGCCAGCAGTTACTCGCGGACATGGGCGTACGAGCAGTACTTC
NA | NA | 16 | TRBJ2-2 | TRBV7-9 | CASKTSSGGLTGELFF | TGTGCCAGCAAAACATCCTCTGGGGGGCTCACCGGGGAGCTGTTTTTT
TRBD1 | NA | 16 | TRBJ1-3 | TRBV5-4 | CASSLGTGGRGNTIYF | TGTGCCAGCAGCCTTGGGACAGGGGGCAGGGGAAACACCATATATTTT
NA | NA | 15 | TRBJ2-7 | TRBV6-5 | CASSGTGLSSYEQYF | TGTGCCAGCAGCGGAACAGGGTTAAGCTCCTACGAGCAGTACTTC
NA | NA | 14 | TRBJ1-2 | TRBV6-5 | CASSINQGFGGYTF | TGTGCCAGCAGTATTAACCAGGGCTTCGGTGGCTACACCTTC
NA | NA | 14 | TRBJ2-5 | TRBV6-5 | CASTDGETRETQYF | TGTGCCAGCACCGACGGGGAAACCCGAGAGACCCAGTACTTC
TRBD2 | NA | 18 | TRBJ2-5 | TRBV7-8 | CASSLLISSGGSQETQYF | TGTGCCAGCAGCCTATTAATTTCTAGCGGGGGGTCCCAAGAGACCCAGTACTTC
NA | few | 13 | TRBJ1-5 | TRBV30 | CAWGARGDQPQHF | TGTGCCTGGGGGGCGCGAGGGGATCAGCCCCAGCATTTT
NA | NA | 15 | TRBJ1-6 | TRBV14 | CASSQDVSYNSPLHF | TGTGCCAGCAGCCAAGACGTCTCCTATAATTCACCCCTCCACTTT
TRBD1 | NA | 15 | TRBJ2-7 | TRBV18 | CASSPAGTGGREQYF | TGTGCCAGCTCTCCTGCCGGGACAGGGGGCCGGGAGCAGTACTTC
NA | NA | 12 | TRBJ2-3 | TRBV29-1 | CSHTPGADTQYF | TGCAGCCATACTCCGGGGGCAGATACGCAGTATTTT
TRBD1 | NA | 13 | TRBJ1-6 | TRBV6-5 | CASHRGGNSPLHF | TGTGCCAGCCACAGGGGGGGGAATTCACCCCTCCACTTT
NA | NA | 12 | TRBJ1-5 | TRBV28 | CASSFVNQPQHF | TGTGCCAGCAGTTTCGTAAATCAGCCCCAGCATTTT
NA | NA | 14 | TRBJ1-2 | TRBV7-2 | CASSLDLGRGGYTF | TGTGCCAGCAGCTTAGATCTCGGTAGGGGCGGCTACACCTTC
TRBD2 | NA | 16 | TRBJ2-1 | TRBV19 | CASSLQAGGSYNEQFF | TGTGCCAGTAGTTTACAAGCGGGAGGGTCCTACAATGAGCAGTTCTTC
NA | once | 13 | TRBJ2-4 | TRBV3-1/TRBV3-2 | CASGSLAKNIQYF | TGTGCCAGCGGGTCACTAGCCAAAAACATTCAGTACTTC
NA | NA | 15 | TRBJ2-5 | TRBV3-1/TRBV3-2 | CASSQNLGGGETQYF | TGTGCCAGCAGCCAAAATTTGGGAGGGGGGGAGACCCAGTACTTC
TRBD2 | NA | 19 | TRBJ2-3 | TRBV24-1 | CATSDPSPGLAGGPDTQYF | TGTGCCACCAGTGACCCGTCACCGGGACTAGCGGGAGGGCCAGATACGCAGTATTTT
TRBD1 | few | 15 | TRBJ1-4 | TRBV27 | CASSSGQGANEKLFF | TGTGCCAGCAGTTCAGGACAGGGAGCTAATGAAAAACTGTTTTTT
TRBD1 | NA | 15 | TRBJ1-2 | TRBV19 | CASSIPGQNNYGYTF | TGTGCCAGTAGTATACCGGGACAGAATAACTATGGCTACACCTTC
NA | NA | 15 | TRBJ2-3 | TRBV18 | CASSPQAGRTDTQYF | TGTGCCAGCTCACCTCAAGCGGGCCGCACAGATACGCAGTATTTT
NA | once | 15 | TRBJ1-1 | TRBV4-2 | CASSQDGGGNTEAFF | TGTGCCAGCAGCCAAGATGGGGGGGGGAACACTGAAGCTTTCTTT
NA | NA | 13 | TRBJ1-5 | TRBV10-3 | CAISDRDNQPQHF | TGTGCCATCAGTGACAGGGACAATCAGCCCCAGCATTTT
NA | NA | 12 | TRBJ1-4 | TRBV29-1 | CSVDGGDEKLFF | TGCAGCGTTGATGGAGGGGATGAAAAACTGTTTTTT
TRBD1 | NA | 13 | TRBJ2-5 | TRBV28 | CASMIRTGETQYF | TGTGCCAGCATGATTCGGACAGGGGAGACCCAGTACTTC
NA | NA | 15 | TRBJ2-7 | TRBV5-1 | CASSLGGSLTYEQYF | TGCGCCAGCAGCTTGGGGGGCAGCCTAACCTACGAGCAGTACTTC
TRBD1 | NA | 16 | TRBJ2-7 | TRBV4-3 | CASSQSGTGALSEQYF | TGCGCCAGCAGCCAATCCGGGACAGGGGCCCTCTCAGAGCAGTACTTC
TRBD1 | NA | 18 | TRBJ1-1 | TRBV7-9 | CASSPGRGQGAVNTEAFF | TGTGCCAGCAGCCCCGGCCGGGGACAGGGGGCGGTGAACACTGAAGCTTTCTTT
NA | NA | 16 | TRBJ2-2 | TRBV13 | CASSLETGPVAGELFF | TGTGCCAGCAGCTTAGAGACCGGGCCGGTTGCCGGGGAGCTGTTTTTT
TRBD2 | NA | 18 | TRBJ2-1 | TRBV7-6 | CASSYRTSGRAADNEQFF | TGTGCCAGCAGCTACCGGACTAGCGGGAGGGCCGCGGACAATGAGCAGTTCTTC
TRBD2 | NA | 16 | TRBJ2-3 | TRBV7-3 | CASSLPGGRATDTQYF | TGTGCCAGCAGCTTACCCGGCGGGAGGGCCACAGATACGCAGTATTTT
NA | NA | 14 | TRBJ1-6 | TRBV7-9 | CASSLPANNSPLHF | TGTGCCAGCAGCTTACCAGCAAATAATTCACCCCTCCACTTT
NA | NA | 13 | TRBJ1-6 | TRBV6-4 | CASSAEEHSPLHF | TGTGCCAGCAGTGCGGAGGAGCATTCACCCCTCCACTTT
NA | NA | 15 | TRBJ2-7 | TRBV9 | CASSVYTGLVNEQYF | TGTGCCAGCAGCGTCTATACGGGATTGGTCAACGAGCAGTACTTC
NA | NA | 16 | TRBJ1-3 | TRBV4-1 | CASSRVSEDIGNTIYF | TGCGCCAGCAGCCGGGTCTCGGAGGACATTGGAAACACCATATATTTT
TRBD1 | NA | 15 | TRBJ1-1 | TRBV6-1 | CASSESETGKTEAFF | TGTGCCAGCAGTGAATCGGAGACAGGGAAAACTGAAGCTTTCTTT
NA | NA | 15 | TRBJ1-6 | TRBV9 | CASSFTGTDDSPLHF | TGTGCCAGCAGCTTTACCGGGACGGATGATTCACCCCTCCACTTT
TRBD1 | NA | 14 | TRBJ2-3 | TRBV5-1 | CASTRQGGTDTQYF | TGCGCCAGCACAAGACAGGGAGGCACAGATACGCAGTATTTT
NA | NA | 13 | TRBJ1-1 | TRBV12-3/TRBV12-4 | CASSFSRNTEAFF | TGTGCCAGCAGTTTTTCCCGAAACACTGAAGCTTTCTTT
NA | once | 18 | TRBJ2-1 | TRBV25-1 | CASSDYGAGGGRYNEQFF | TGTGCCAGCAGTGATTACGGTGCCGGGGGCGGGCGCTACAATGAGCAGTTCTTC